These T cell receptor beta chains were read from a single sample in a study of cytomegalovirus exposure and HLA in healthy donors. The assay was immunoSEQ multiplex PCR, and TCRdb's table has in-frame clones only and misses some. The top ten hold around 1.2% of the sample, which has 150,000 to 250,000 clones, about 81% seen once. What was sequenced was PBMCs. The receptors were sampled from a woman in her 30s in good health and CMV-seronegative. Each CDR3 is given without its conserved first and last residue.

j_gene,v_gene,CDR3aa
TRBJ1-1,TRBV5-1,ASSRRPGGEDTEAF
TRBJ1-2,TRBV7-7,ASSLVFMAGANYGYT
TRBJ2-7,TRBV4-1,ASSSQIDIRGQY
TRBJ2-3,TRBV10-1,ASSESGGTQY
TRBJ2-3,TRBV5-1,ASSLSVAGGVTDTQY
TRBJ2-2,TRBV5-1,ASSLAPGTSVHTGELF
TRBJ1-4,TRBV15,ATMLGANEKLF
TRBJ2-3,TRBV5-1,ASSGGTATDTQY
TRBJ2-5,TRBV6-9,ASSYLGGTGVETQY
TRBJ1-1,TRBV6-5,ASSPDGGWDTEAF
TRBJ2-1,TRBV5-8,ASSLFRQRAYNEQF
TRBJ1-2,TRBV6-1,ASSEFRQGYGYT
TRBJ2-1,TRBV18,ASSPQTSGVEQF
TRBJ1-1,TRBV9,ASSVPTLSTEAF
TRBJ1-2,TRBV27,ASSSTGTGIGYT
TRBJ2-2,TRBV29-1,SVAEGTNTGELF
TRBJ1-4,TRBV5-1,ASHRDTAEKLF
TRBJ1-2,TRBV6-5,ATLETGTGGGYT
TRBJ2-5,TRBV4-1,ASSPGQNQETQY
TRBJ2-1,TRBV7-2,ASSFRRTGVHEQF
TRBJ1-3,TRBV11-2,ASSLGGPGNTIY
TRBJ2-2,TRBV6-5,ASSFRTRSGTGELF
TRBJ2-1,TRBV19,ASRLAGVNEQF
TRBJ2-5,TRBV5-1,ASSLQGQETQY
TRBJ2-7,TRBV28,ASIGPTPYEQY
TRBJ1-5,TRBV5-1,ASSLTGKDRDSNQPQH
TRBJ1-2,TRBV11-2,ASSALGGRTGGYGYT
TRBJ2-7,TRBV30,AWSPGGSSYEQY
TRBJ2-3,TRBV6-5,ASRLAGHTDTQY
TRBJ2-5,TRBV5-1,ASSLPPGGQETQY
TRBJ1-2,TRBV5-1,ASSSQGGDYGYT
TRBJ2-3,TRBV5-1,ASSLGDYTDTQY
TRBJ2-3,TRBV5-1,ASSLIAGTGDTQY
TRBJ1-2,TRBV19,ASSAGRNYGYT
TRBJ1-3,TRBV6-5,ASSYGGTGNTIY
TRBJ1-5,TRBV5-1,ASSLGQGGNQPQH
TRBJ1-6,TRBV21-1,ASSNNFRQSFNSPLH
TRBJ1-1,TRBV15,ATSRDRETEAF
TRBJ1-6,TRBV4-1,ASSQRGARGSYNSPLH
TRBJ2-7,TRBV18,ASSPPQGTTFLY
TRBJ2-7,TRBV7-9,ASSTPGGDTASYEQY
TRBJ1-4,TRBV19,ATKRKPSTNEKLF
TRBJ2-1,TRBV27,ASRSGGSYNEQF
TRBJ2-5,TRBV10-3,AISYAGGETQY
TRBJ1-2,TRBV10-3,AISGAQGADVYGYT